This is a list of T cell receptor beta chains from one sample in a study of cytomegalovirus exposure and HLA in healthy donors. The method was immunoSEQ multiplex PCR; TCRdb's version includes in-frame clones alone and lacks a portion of them. The repertoire holds more than 85,000 clones, approximately 70% seen once, with about 4.9% in the top ten. The sample taken for sequencing was PBMCs. The receptors were gathered from a woman under 30 in good health and CMV-seropositive. Each CDR3 is given with its conserved first and last residue. Each record gives: J gene, V gene, clone size, D gene, CDR3 protein, CDR3 DNA. A D gene is named only where the DNA matches it firmly. Part of the rows lack a size; the others show once, few, many or a class for expanded clones.

j_gene: TRBJ1-1; v_gene: TRBV7-6; abundance: -; d_gene: -; CDR3aa: CASSLDEGENTEAFF; CDR3nt: TGTGCCAGCAGCTTAGATGAGGGAGAGAACACTGAAGCTTTCTTT
j_gene: TRBJ2-7; v_gene: TRBV7-9; abundance: -; d_gene: -; CDR3aa: CASRRQEGYEQYF; CDR3nt: TGTGCCAGCAGGCGACAGGAAGGCTACGAGCAGTACTTC
j_gene: TRBJ1-5; v_gene: TRBV29-1; abundance: -; d_gene: -; CDR3aa: CSVEQGSNQPQHF; CDR3nt: TGCAGCGTTGAACAGGGAAGCAATCAGCCCCAGCATTTT
j_gene: TRBJ1-2; v_gene: TRBV4-1; abundance: -; d_gene: -; CDR3aa: CASSHPDIYTNYTF; CDR3nt: TGCGCCAGCAGCCACCCGGACATTTACACCAACTACACCTTC
j_gene: TRBJ2-3; v_gene: TRBV7-9; abundance: -; d_gene: -; CDR3aa: CASSLTGPDTQYF; CDR3nt: TGTGCCAGCAGCTTGACAGGCCCAGATACGCAGTATTTT
j_gene: TRBJ1-1; v_gene: TRBV19; abundance: -; d_gene: TRBD1; CDR3aa: CASSLSRDREGGTEAFF; CDR3nt: TGTGCCAGTAGTTTGTCCCGGGACAGGGAAGGGGGCACTGAAGCTTTCTTT
j_gene: TRBJ2-1; v_gene: TRBV7-3; abundance: -; d_gene: TRBD2; CDR3aa: CASSSGLAGTNEQFF; CDR3nt: TGTGCCAGCAGCTCGGGACTAGCGGGGACCAATGAGCAGTTCTTC
j_gene: TRBJ1-3; v_gene: TRBV27; abundance: -; d_gene: -; CDR3aa: CASGTGYPGNTIYF; CDR3nt: TGTGCCAGCGGAACAGGGTACCCTGGAAACACCATATATTTT
j_gene: TRBJ2-2; v_gene: TRBV5-1; abundance: -; d_gene: TRBD2; CDR3aa: CASGGTSGDTGELFF; CDR3nt: TGCGCCAGCGGCGGGACTAGCGGCGACACCGGGGAGCTGTTTTTT
j_gene: TRBJ1-4; v_gene: TRBV28; abundance: -; d_gene: TRBD1; CDR3aa: CASSSGQGDEKLFF; CDR3nt: TGTGCCAGCAGTTCCGGACAGGGCGATGAAAAACTGTTTTTT
j_gene: TRBJ2-1; v_gene: TRBV7-7; abundance: few; d_gene: TRBD2; CDR3aa: CASSLGGVAGGLNEQFF; CDR3nt: TGTGCTAGCAGCTTAGGGGGTGTGGCGGGAGGGCTCAATGAGCAGTTCTTC
j_gene: TRBJ2-3; v_gene: TRBV7-7; abundance: -; d_gene: -; CDR3aa: CASSYQGLMDTQYF; CDR3nt: TGTGCTAGCAGCTACCAGGGACTTATGGATACGCAGTATTTT
j_gene: TRBJ2-3; v_gene: TRBV2; abundance: -; d_gene: TRBD1; CDR3aa: CASSERTGGTTDTQYF; CDR3nt: TGTGCCAGCAGTGAGCGGACAGGGGGCACCACAGATACGCAGTATTTT
j_gene: TRBJ2-1; v_gene: TRBV2; abundance: few; d_gene: -; CDR3aa: CASSESGVRRLGHNEQFF; CDR3nt: TGTGCCAGCAGTGAATCCGGGGTGCGCCGTTTGGGTCACAATGAGCAGTTCTTC
j_gene: TRBJ2-7; v_gene: TRBV5-1; abundance: -; d_gene: TRBD2; CDR3aa: CASSSPLGTSGYEQYF; CDR3nt: TGCGCCAGCAGCTCACCGCTCGGGACTAGCGGCTACGAGCAGTACTTC
j_gene: TRBJ2-1; v_gene: TRBV10-3; abundance: -; d_gene: -; CDR3aa: CAIIPDGSSYNEQFF; CDR3nt: TGTGCCATCATTCCGGACGGGAGCTCCTACAATGAGCAGTTCTTC
j_gene: TRBJ2-1; v_gene: TRBV4-3; abundance: few; d_gene: TRBD2; CDR3aa: CASSQGLAGVGYNEQFF; CDR3nt: TGCGCCAGCAGCCAAGGACTAGCGGGAGTAGGATACAATGAGCAGTTCTTC
j_gene: TRBJ2-7; v_gene: TRBV7-2; abundance: -; d_gene: -; CDR3aa: CASSLESGNYEQYF; CDR3nt: TGTGCCAGCAGCTTAGAGTCGGGGAACTACGAGCAGTACTTC
j_gene: TRBJ1-4; v_gene: TRBV30; abundance: -; d_gene: -; CDR3aa: CAWSVQVNEKLFF; CDR3nt: TGTGCCTGGAGTGTACAGGTTAATGAAAAACTGTTTTTT
j_gene: TRBJ1-5; v_gene: TRBV7-2; abundance: -; d_gene: -; CDR3aa: CASRSGGGSNQPQHF; CDR3nt: TGTGCCAGCAGGTCTGGAGGAGGTAGCAATCAGCCCCAGCATTTT
j_gene: TRBJ1-5; v_gene: TRBV2; abundance: -; d_gene: -; CDR3aa: CASERGGGNQPQHF; CDR3nt: TGTGCCAGCGAGCGGGGCGGCGGCAATCAGCCCCAGCATTTT
j_gene: TRBJ2-7; v_gene: TRBV5-4; abundance: -; d_gene: TRBD2; CDR3aa: CASSPAGTSGSSYEQYF; CDR3nt: TGTGCCAGCAGCCCTGCCGGGACTAGCGGGTCCTCCTACGAGCAGTACTTC
j_gene: TRBJ1-5; v_gene: TRBV18; abundance: -; d_gene: -; CDR3aa: CASSTGRGQPQHF; CDR3nt: TGTGCCAGCTCGACCGGCCGGGGGCAGCCCCAGCATTTT
j_gene: TRBJ2-7; v_gene: TRBV10-1; abundance: once; d_gene: TRBD2; CDR3aa: CASISEPSGRPSGGEQYF; CDR3nt: TGCGCCAGCATCTCTGAGCCTAGCGGGAGGCCATCGGGTGGAGAGCAGTACTTC
j_gene: TRBJ1-1; v_gene: TRBV25-1; abundance: once; d_gene: -; CDR3aa: CASSTTRVPTEAFF; CDR3nt: TGTGCCAGCAGTACGACGAGGGTGCCGACTGAAGCTTTCTTT
j_gene: TRBJ1-2; v_gene: TRBV7-2; abundance: once; d_gene: -; CDR3aa: CASSPYRVGYGYTF; CDR3nt: TGTGCCAGCAGCCCCTACAGGGTCGGCTATGGCTACACCTTC
j_gene: TRBJ2-1; v_gene: TRBV19; abundance: -; d_gene: TRBD2; CDR3aa: CASSLGLAEGYNEQFF; CDR3nt: TGTGCCAGTAGCCTTGGACTAGCGGAGGGGTACAATGAGCAGTTCTTC
j_gene: TRBJ2-5; v_gene: TRBV28; abundance: -; d_gene: -; CDR3aa: CASSRVGRETQYF; CDR3nt: TGTGCCAGCAGCAGGGTGGGTCGGGAGACCCAGTACTTC
j_gene: TRBJ2-7; v_gene: TRBV10-3; abundance: once; d_gene: TRBD1; CDR3aa: CAISEAPGQGSYEQYF; CDR3nt: TGTGCCATCAGTGAGGCCCCCGGACAGGGATCCTACGAGCAGTACTTC
j_gene: TRBJ2-7; v_gene: TRBV6-4; abundance: -; d_gene: -; CDR3aa: CASSDGRAINEQYF; CDR3nt: TGTGCCAGCAGTGACGGCAGGGCTATTAACGAGCAGTACTTC
j_gene: TRBJ2-1; v_gene: TRBV6-5; abundance: -; d_gene: TRBD2; CDR3aa: CASRPGTSGYNEQFF; CDR3nt: TGTGCCAGCAGGCCCGGGACTAGCGGCTACAATGAGCAGTTCTTC
j_gene: TRBJ1-2; v_gene: TRBV27; abundance: once; d_gene: TRBD1; CDR3aa: CASRRDRNDRNYGYTF; CDR3nt: TGTGCCAGCAGGCGGGACAGGAACGACCGGAACTATGGCTACACCTTC
j_gene: TRBJ2-1; v_gene: TRBV7-8; abundance: once; d_gene: -; CDR3aa: CASSFSSLGEQFF; CDR3nt: TGTGCCAGCAGCTTCTCTAGCTTAGGTGAGCAGTTCTTC
j_gene: TRBJ2-7; v_gene: TRBV9; abundance: -; d_gene: -; CDR3aa: CASSATDEQYF; CDR3nt: TGTGCCAGCAGCGCCACGGACGAGCAGTACTTC
j_gene: TRBJ2-7; v_gene: TRBV28; abundance: -; d_gene: -; CDR3aa: CASSLGQSKYEQYF; CDR3nt: TGTGCCAGCAGTTTGGGGCAGTCAAAATACGAGCAGTACTTC
j_gene: TRBJ2-1; v_gene: TRBV21-1; abundance: -; d_gene: -; CDR3aa: CARDRGNNEQFF; CDR3nt: TGTGCCAGGGACAGGGGAAACAATGAGCAGTTCTTC
j_gene: TRBJ2-7; v_gene: TRBV6-4; abundance: few; d_gene: TRBD1; CDR3aa: CASSDNDRGAWGEQYF; CDR3nt: TGTGCCAGCAGTGACAATGACAGGGGGGCCTGGGGCGAGCAGTACTTC
j_gene: TRBJ2-7; v_gene: TRBV4-1; abundance: once; d_gene: -; CDR3aa: CASSQGPGLTYEQYF; CDR3nt: TGCGCCAGCAGCCAAGGTCCAGGGTTAACCTACGAGCAGTACTTC
j_gene: TRBJ2-2; v_gene: TRBV29-1; abundance: -; d_gene: -; CDR3aa: CSVGGDTGELFF; CDR3nt: TGCAGCGTTGGGGGCGACACCGGGGAGCTGTTTTTT
j_gene: TRBJ1-5; v_gene: TRBV11-2; abundance: -; d_gene: TRBD1; CDR3aa: CASSLAGQGANQPQHF; CDR3nt: TGTGCCAGCAGCTTAGCTGGACAGGGGGCTAATCAGCCCCAGCATTTT
j_gene: TRBJ2-2; v_gene: TRBV5-5; abundance: few; d_gene: -; CDR3aa: CASSIMAGGELFF; CDR3nt: TGTGCCAGCAGCATCATGGCGGGAGGGGAGCTGTTTTTT
j_gene: TRBJ2-7; v_gene: TRBV6-1; abundance: once; d_gene: -; CDR3aa: CATNNYEQYF; CDR3nt: TGTGCCACAAACAACTACGAGCAGTACTTC
j_gene: TRBJ2-2; v_gene: TRBV7-3; abundance: -; d_gene: -; CDR3aa: CASSLQSNTGELFF; CDR3nt: TGTGCCAGCAGTCTACAGAGTAACACCGGGGAGCTGTTTTTT
j_gene: TRBJ1-4; v_gene: TRBV27; abundance: once; d_gene: -; CDR3aa: CASSLSPGGNEKLFF; CDR3nt: TGTGCCAGCAGTTTATCGCCCGGGGGTAATGAAAAACTGTTTTTT